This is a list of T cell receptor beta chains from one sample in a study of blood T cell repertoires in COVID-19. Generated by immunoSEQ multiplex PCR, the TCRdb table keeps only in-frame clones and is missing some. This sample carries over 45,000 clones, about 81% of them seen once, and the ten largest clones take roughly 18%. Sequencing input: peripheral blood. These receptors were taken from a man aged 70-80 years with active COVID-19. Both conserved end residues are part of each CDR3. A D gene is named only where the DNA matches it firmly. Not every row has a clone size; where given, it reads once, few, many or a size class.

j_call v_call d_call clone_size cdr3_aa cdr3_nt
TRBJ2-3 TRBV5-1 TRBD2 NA CASSPTGTTTDTQYF TGCGCCAGCAGCCCTACCGGGACTACCACAGATACGCAGTATTTT
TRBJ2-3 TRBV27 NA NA CASSMQGRGAKDTQYF TGTGCCAGCAGTATGCAGGGGAGGGGAGCCAAAGATACGCAGTATTTT
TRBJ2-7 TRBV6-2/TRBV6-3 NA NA CASSSHRPPTYEQYF TGTGCCAGCAGTTCACACAGGCCTCCCACCTACGAGCAGTACTTC
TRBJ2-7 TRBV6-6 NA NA CASSYSRNTYEQYF TGTGCCAGCAGTTACTCTCGTAATACCTACGAGCAGTACTTC
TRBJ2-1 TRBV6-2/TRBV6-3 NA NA CASSYGRDYNEQFF TGTGCCAGCAGTTACGGCCGGGACTACAATGAGCAGTTCTTC
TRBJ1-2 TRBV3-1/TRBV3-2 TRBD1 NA CASSGTGLGGYTF TGTGCCAGCAGCGGGACAGGGCTGGGGGGCTACACCTTC
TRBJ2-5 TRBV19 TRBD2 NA CASSPGLAGGETQYF TGTGCCAGTAGTCCGGGACTAGCGGGAGGGGAGACCCAGTACTTC
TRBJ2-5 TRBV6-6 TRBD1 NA CASSNRQGGTQYF TGTGCCAGCAGTAACCGACAGGGGGGGACCCAGTACTTC
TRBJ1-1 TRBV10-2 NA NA CASEPPGGTEAFF TGCGCCAGCGAACCTCCGGGAGGCACTGAAGCTTTCTTT
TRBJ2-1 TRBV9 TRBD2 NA CASSKVPSGRSYNEQFF TGTGCCAGCAGCAAAGTCCCCAGCGGGAGGTCCTACAATGAGCAGTTCTTC
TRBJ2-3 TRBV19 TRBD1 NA CASSRSPGQGSDTQYF TGTGCCAGTTCCCGGTCACCGGGACAGGGGTCAGATACGCAGTATTTT
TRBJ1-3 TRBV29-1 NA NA CSVSPGGNTIYF TGCAGCGTTTCTCCAGGCGGAAACACCATATATTTT
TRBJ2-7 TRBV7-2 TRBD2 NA CASSLSTGTRSYEQYF TGTGCCAGCAGCTTATCTACCGGGACTAGATCGTACGAGCAGTACTTC
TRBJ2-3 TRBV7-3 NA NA CASSLGTEADTQYF TGTGCCAGCAGCTTAGGCACGGAGGCAGATACGCAGTATTTT
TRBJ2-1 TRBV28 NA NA CASSPHGANEQFF TGTGCCAGCAGCCCCCACGGTGCAAATGAGCAGTTCTTC
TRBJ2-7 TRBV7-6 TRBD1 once CASSPGTGANYYEQYF TGTGCCAGCAGCCCCGGGACAGGAGCCAATTACTACGAGCAGTACTTC
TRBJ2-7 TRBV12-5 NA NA CASGRITYEQYF TGTGCTAGTGGTCGTATTACCTACGAGCAGTACTTC
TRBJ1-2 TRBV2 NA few CASSERGYVDYTF TGTGCCAGCAGTGAAAGGGGGTATGTTGACTACACCTTC
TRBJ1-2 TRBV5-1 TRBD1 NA CASSPDRGLVYTF TGCGCCAGCAGTCCCGACAGGGGGCTCGTCTACACCTTC
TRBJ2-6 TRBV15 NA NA CATSRDNTGSGANVLTF TGTGCCACCAGCAGAGACAACACGGGATCTGGGGCCAACGTCCTGACTTTC
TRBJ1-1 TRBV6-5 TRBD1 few CATLQGRGTEAFF TGTGCCACGCTACAGGGGCGAGGGACTGAAGCTTTCTTT
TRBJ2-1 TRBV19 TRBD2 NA CASSSQGAGGNGEQFF TGTGCCAGTAGTAGCCAAGGAGCGGGAGGGAATGGTGAGCAGTTCTTC
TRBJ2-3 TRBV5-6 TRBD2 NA CASSKLADTDTQYF TGTGCCAGCAGCAAACTAGCGGACACAGATACGCAGTATTTT
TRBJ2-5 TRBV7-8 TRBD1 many CASSATTAGGQETQYF TGTGCCAGCAGCGCTACCACGGCAGGGGGACAAGAGACCCAGTACTTC
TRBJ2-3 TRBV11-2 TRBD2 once CASSSGLAGARDTQYF TGTGCCAGCAGCTCGGGACTAGCGGGGGCCAGAGATACGCAGTATTTT
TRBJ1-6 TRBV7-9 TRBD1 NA CASSHFTQGSSYNSPLHF TGTGCCAGCAGCCATTTTACACAGGGGAGCTCCTATAATTCACCCCTCCACTTT
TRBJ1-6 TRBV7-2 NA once CASSPPVETVYNSPLHF TGTGCCAGCAGCCCGCCGGTGGAGACAGTCTATAATTCACCCCTCCACTTT
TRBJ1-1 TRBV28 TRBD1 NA CASSPSTGVRTEAFF TGTGCCAGCAGCCCCTCCACAGGGGTACGGACTGAAGCTTTCTTT
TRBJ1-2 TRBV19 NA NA CASSMRGMYGYTF TGTGCCAGTAGTATGCGCGGGATGTATGGCTACACCTTC
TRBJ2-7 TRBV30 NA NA CAWSHLAEQYF TGTGCCTGGAGTCATTTGGCAGAGCAGTACTTC
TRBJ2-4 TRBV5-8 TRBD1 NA CASSRDRAQNIQYF TGTGCCAGCAGCCGCGACAGGGCCCAAAACATTCAGTACTTC
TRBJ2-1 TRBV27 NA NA CASREIGSVNEQFF TGTGCCAGCAGGGAGATTGGGTCCGTTAATGAGCAGTTCTTC
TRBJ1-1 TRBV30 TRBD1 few CAWSRTGKNTEAFF TGTGCCTGGAGTCGGACAGGGAAGAACACTGAAGCTTTCTTT
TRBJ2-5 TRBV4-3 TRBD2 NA CASSQRAGGLETQYF TGCGCCAGCAGCCAAAGAGCGGGAGGGCTAGAGACCCAGTACTTC
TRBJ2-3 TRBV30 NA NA CAWSVLPGLADTQYF TGTGCCTGGAGTGTTCTCCCGGGGTTGGCAGATACGCAGTATTTT
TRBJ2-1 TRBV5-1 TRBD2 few CASGAGGPYNEQFF TGCGCCAGCGGGGCGGGAGGTCCCTACAATGAGCAGTTCTTC
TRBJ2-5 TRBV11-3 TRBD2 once CASSPGTSGGYQETQYF TGTGCCAGCAGCCCAGGGACTAGCGGGGGGTACCAAGAGACCCAGTACTTC